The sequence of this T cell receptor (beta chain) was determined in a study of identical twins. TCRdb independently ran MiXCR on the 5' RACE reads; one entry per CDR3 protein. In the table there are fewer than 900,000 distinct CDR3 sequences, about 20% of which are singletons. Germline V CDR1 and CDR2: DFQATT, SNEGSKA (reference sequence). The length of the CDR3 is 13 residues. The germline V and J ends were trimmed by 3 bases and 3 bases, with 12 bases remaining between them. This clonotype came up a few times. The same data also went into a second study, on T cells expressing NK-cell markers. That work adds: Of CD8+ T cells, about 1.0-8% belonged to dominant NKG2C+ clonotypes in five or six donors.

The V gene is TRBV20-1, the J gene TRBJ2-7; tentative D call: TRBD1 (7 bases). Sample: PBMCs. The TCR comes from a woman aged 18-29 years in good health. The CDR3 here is CSARQGGGYEQYF. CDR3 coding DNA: TGCAGTGCTAGGCAGGGGGGAGGCTACGAGCAGTACTTC.